This TCR beta chain was sequenced during a study of CD8 T cells in ankylosing spondylitis. General study results and limits: Several of the motif variants were reported before in synovial fluid and blood from reactive arthritis. Typical of ankylosing spondylitis blood, it appeared, was a TCR beta motif of fewer than 10 highly homologous variants. Researchers report that disease-linked clones proved CD8+ and relatively rare in peripheral blood. Reported data indicate significant enrichment of disease-linked clones within matched ankylosing spondylitis synovial fluid.

This clonotype has only a few counts. The antigen remains undetermined. Library preparation for TCR beta used quantitative 5'-RACE with molecular barcodes. MiXCR, run by TCRdb on the 5' RACE reads, gives a single entry per CDR3 protein. The sample yields 130,000 or so distinct CDR3 sequences, 15% to 20% seen once. CDR1 and CDR2 from the germline V gene are MNHEY and SMNVEV (reference sequence). J was trimmed by 5 bases and V by 9 bases; bases with no gene match: 2. This CDR3 spans 11 amino acids. The sequenced sample consisted of blood, either unsorted or a sorted T cell fraction (not recorded which). The chain employs TRBV27 and TRBJ2-5; 8 bases agree with TRBD1. This TCR derives from a male donor with ankylosing spondylitis. CDR3 in DNA: TGTGCCAGTGGACAGGGCGAGACCCAGTACTTC. Amino acids: CASGQGETQYF.